These T cell receptor beta chains were read from a single sample in a study of blood T cell repertoires in COVID-19. Repertoires were generated with immunoSEQ multiplex PCR, while TCRdb's copy carries only in-frame clones and drops some. The sample has about 130,000 clones, 80% to 90% seen once. Sequencing was performed on PBMCs or T cells enriched from blood (not recorded which). Receptors originate from a woman aged 50 to 65 who had recovered from COVID-19. Each CDR3 is given with its conserved first and last residue. D genes are given only for firm matches. Rows may omit the clone size; those that give it use once, few, many or a size class.

>.|.|TRBJ1-1|TRBV5-1
TGCGCCAGCAGCTTGGCCGGGGGAGGGAACACTGAAGCTTTCTTT
CASSLAGGGNTEAFF
>.|.|TRBJ2-7|TRBV5-1
TGCGCCAGCAGCTTGGAGGGGGACTCCTACGAGCAGTACTTC
CASSLEGDSYEQYF
>.|.|TRBJ1-2|TRBV29-1
TGCAGCGTTGGGGCCGGCGGGGGCTACACCTTC
CSVGAGGGYTF
>.|.|TRBJ1-2|TRBV19
TGTGCCAGTAGTGTCCGGGACTATGGCTACACCTTC
CASSVRDYGYTF
>.|.|TRBJ1-1|TRBV11-3
TGTGCCAGCAGCCGCGGCGGGAGCACTGAAGCTTTCTTT
CASSRGGSTEAFF
>.|TRBD2|TRBJ2-3|TRBV19
TGTGCCAGTAGAACTAGCGGGGGAGTCGCAGATACGCAGTATTTT
CASRTSGGVADTQYF
>.|.|TRBJ2-2|TRBV10-3
TGTGCCATCAGTGAGGTCAGGGGAAGGACCGGGGAGCTGTTTTTT
CAISEVRGRTGELFF
>.|TRBD2|TRBJ2-3|TRBV6-5
TGTGCCAGCAGTTACAGGGGACTAGCGGGGCGGGGTCAGTATTTT
CASSYRGLAGRGQYF
>.|.|TRBJ1-1|TRBV3-1/TRBV3-2
TGTGCCAGCAGCCCTGACCTGACAGGTGATAGTGAAGCTTTCTTT
CASSPDLTGDSEAFF
>.|.|TRBJ1-1|TRBV27
TGTGCCAGCAGTTGGGCCCGGAACACTGAAGCTTTCTTT
CASSWARNTEAFF
>.|.|TRBJ1-1|TRBV18
TGTGCCAGCTCACCACAGCTGAACACTGAAGCTTTCTTT
CASSPQLNTEAFF
>.|TRBD1|TRBJ2-7|TRBV19
TGTGCCAGTAGTATTTACAGGGGCGGCGAGCAGTACTTC
CASSIYRGGEQYF
>.|TRBD1|TRBJ1-5|TRBV27
TGTGCCAGCAGTTTCGACAGGGGGAGTCAGCCCCAGCATTTT
CASSFDRGSQPQHF
>.|.|TRBJ1-2|TRBV4-2
TGTGCCAGCAGCCAAGCGGTGAACTATGGCTACACCTTC
CASSQAVNYGYTF
>.|TRBD1|TRBJ1-2|TRBV6-1
TGTGCCAGCAGTGAAGAGGGGGCCCCCTATGGCTACACCTTC
CASSEEGAPYGYTF
>.|.|TRBJ1-1|TRBV12-3/TRBV12-4
TGTGCCAGCAGTTTATATAGGAACACTGAAGCTTTCTTT
CASSLYRNTEAFF
>.|.|TRBJ2-1|TRBV24-1
TGTGCCACCAGTGATTTGGACACCAATGAGCAGTTCTTC
CATSDLDTNEQFF
>.|TRBD1|TRBJ1-5|TRBV5-5
TGTGCCAGCAGCTTGGACTTACAGGGGAAGTCTCTCAATCAGCCCCAGCATTTT
CASSLDLQGKSLNQPQHF
>.|.|TRBJ2-1|TRBV7-8
TGTGCCAGCAGCTCGGACAGCGTCGTCCGGCAGTTCTTC
CASSSDSVVRQFF
>.|TRBD2|TRBJ2-5|TRBV5-1
TGCGCCAGCAGCCCCCTAAATCCCTCGGGGGGAGAGACCCAGTACTTC
CASSPLNPSGGETQYF
>.|.|TRBJ2-7|TRBV3-1/TRBV3-2
TGTGCCAGCAGCCAGGGGGGTATAGCCCACGAGCAGTACTTC
CASSQGGIAHEQYF
>.|.|TRBJ2-1|TRBV6-6
TGTGCCAGCAGTTATCAGTCCCACAATGAGCAGTTCTTC
CASSYQSHNEQFF
>.|.|TRBJ1-2|TRBV30
TGTGCCTGGAGCGCGGGGGCCGGCTATGGCTACACCTTC
CAWSAGAGYGYTF
>once|.|TRBJ2-7|TRBV18
TGTGCCAGCTCACCATGGACAGACTCCTACGAGCAGTACTTC
CASSPWTDSYEQYF
>.|.|TRBJ1-4|TRBV2
TGTGCCAGCAGTGGATATATGGCACAGGGTAATGAAAAACTGTTTTTT
CASSGYMAQGNEKLFF
>.|TRBD2|TRBJ2-5|TRBV7-9
TGTGCCAGCAGCTCACCCAGCGGGACTAGCGGGGGGGAGACCCAGTACTTC
CASSSPSGTSGGETQYF
>.|TRBD1|TRBJ1-1|TRBV5-1
TGCGCCAGCAGCGATTACAGGGGTAAATACACTGAAGCTTTCTTT
CASSDYRGKYTEAFF
>.|TRBD1|TRBJ1-2|TRBV27
TGTGCCAGCAGACAGACAGGGGACTATGGCTACACCTTC
CASRQTGDYGYTF
>.|TRBD1|TRBJ2-5|TRBV9
TGTGCCAGCAGCGTGGGGACAGGTCTGGAGACCCAGTACTTC
CASSVGTGLETQYF
>.|.|TRBJ1-5|TRBV27
TGTGCCAGCAGTCTGACAGCTAATCAGCCCCAGCATTTT
CASSLTANQPQHF
>once|.|TRBJ2-5|TRBV7-2
TGTGCCAGCAGCTTTCCGGAGGGGGCCCAGGTGGTGGAGACCCAGTACTTC
CASSFPEGAQVVETQYF
>.|TRBD1|TRBJ1-5|TRBV15
TGTGCCACCAGCAGAGATCACGGACAGGGGGTTCAACAGCCCCAGCATTTT
CATSRDHGQGVQQPQHF
>.|.|TRBJ2-4|TRBV11-3
TGTGCCAGCAGCTTAGTTCCGGGAAACATTCAGTACTTC
CASSLVPGNIQYF
>.|.|TRBJ2-2|TRBV24-1
TGTGCCACCAGTGAGGCCTTGTCCGGGGAGCTGTTTTTT
CATSEALSGELFF
>few|TRBD1|TRBJ1-2|TRBV3-1/TRBV3-2
TGTGCCAGCAGCCAAACCCCAGGGGGCGGAAACTATGGCTACACCTTC
CASSQTPGGGNYGYTF
>.|.|TRBJ1-5|TRBV5-6
TGTGCCAGCAGCCTCTGGGGGGGACCGCCCCAGCATTTT
CASSLWGGPPQHF
>.|.|TRBJ2-5|TRBV19
TGTGCCAGTAGTCCCCAGGGGCTCCCCACGGAGACCCAGTACTTC
CASSPQGLPTETQYF
>.|TRBD1|TRBJ2-7|TRBV19
TGTGCCAGTAGTCTCCGGGACAGGGGGCCTTACGAGCAGTACTTC
CASSLRDRGPYEQYF
>.|TRBD1|TRBJ2-7|TRBV5-1
TGCGCCAGCACTTGGGACAGGGGGAACTACGAGCAGTACTTC
CASTWDRGNYEQYF
>.|TRBD2|TRBJ2-2|TRBV3-1/TRBV3-2
TGTGCCAGCGAATCAGGACTAGCGTTCACCGGGGAGCTGTTTTTT
CASESGLAFTGELFF
>.|.|TRBJ1-4|TRBV6-6
TGTGCCAGCAGTTACTTCGCTGGGGGCGGGGAAAAACTGTTTTTT
CASSYFAGGGEKLFF
>.|.|TRBJ2-1|TRBV18
TGTGCCAGCTCACCCCCTCTAACGGGGGATTACAATGAGCAGTTCTTC
CASSPPLTGDYNEQFF
>.|TRBD2|TRBJ2-7|TRBV4-2
TGTGCCAGCAGCCAAGATCGGGGGGGCTCCTACGAGCAGTACTTC
CASSQDRGGSYEQYF
>.|.|TRBJ2-5|TRBV21-1
TGTGCCAGCAGCATACCCGGGGACAGGGGGCTGGAGACCCAGTACTTC
CASSIPGDRGLETQYF
>.|.|TRBJ1-6|TRBV28
TGTGCCAGCAGTTCCCTGGGGGGGGGAAAGCTAAATTCACCCCTCCACTTT
CASSSLGGGKLNSPLHF
>.|.|TRBJ2-5|TRBV29-1
TGCAGCGTGACGGGCAGGAGGGTCTGGGAAGAGACCCAGTACTTC
CSVTGRRVWEETQYF
>.|TRBD2|TRBJ2-1|TRBV3-1/TRBV3-2
TGTGCCAGCAGCCAAGAGACTAGCGGGGCCTCCTACAATGAGCAGTTCTTC
CASSQETSGASYNEQFF
>.|.|TRBJ1-5|TRBV19
TGTGCCAGTACCTATAGAGTACGGAGCAATCAGCCCCAGCATTTT
CASTYRVRSNQPQHF
>.|.|TRBJ1-1|TRBV6-2/TRBV6-3
TGTGCCAGCAGTTATTCCTCAGGATGGACTGAAGCTTTCTTT
CASSYSSGWTEAFF
>.|TRBD2|TRBJ2-6|TRBV5-1
TGCGCCAGCAGGCGTAGTGCTAGCGGGGGAGTTGGGGCCAACGTCCTGACTTTC
CASRRSASGGVGANVLTF